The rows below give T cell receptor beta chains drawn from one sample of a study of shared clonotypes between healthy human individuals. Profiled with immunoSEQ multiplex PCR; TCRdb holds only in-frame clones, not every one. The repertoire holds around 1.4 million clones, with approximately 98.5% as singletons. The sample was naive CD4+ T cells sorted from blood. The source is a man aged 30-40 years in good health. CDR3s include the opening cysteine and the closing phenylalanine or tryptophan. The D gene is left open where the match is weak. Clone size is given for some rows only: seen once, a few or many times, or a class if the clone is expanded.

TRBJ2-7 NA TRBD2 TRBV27 CASSLSSGGISSYEQYF TGTGCCAGCAGTTTATCTAGCGGGGGGATAAGCTCCTACGAGCAGTACTTC
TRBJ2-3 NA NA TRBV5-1 CASSHKVDTQYF TGCGCCAGCAGCCACAAAGTGGATACGCAGTATTTT
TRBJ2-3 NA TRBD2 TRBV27 CASSPGLAVTDTQYF TGTGCCAGCAGCCCGGGACTAGCTGTGACAGATACGCAGTATTTT
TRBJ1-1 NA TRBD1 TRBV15 CATSGMGTGGTEAFF TGTGCCACCAGCGGTATGGGGACAGGCGGAACTGAAGCTTTCTTT
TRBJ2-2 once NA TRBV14 CASSQVGGPGELFF TGTGCCAGCAGCCAAGTGGGGGGCCCCGGGGAGCTGTTTTTT
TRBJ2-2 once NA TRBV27 CASSSTMRGTGELFF TGTGCCAGCAGTTCAACCATGAGGGGGACCGGGGAGCTGTTTTTT
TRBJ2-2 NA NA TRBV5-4 CASSLKLSTGELFF TGTGCCAGCAGCTTGAAGTTAAGTACCGGGGAGCTGTTTTTT
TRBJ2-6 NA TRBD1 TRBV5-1 CASRYDRASGANVLTF TGCGCCAGCAGATATGACAGGGCATCTGGGGCCAACGTCCTGACTTTC
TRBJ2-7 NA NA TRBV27 CASSKWYGQGNLYEQYF TGTGCCAGCAGCAAATGGTACGGGCAGGGTAATTTATACGAGCAGTACTTC
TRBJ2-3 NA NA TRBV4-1 CASSRQESSLTDTQYF TGCGCCAGCAGCCGGCAAGAGTCCAGCCTTACAGATACGCAGTATTTT
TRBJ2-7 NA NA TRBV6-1 CASSEQLAKSYEQYF TGTGCCAGCAGTGAACAGCTAGCGAAATCCTACGAGCAGTACTTC
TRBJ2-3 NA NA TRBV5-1 CASSPDRNGDTQYF TGCGCCAGCAGCCCAGACAGGAACGGAGATACGCAGTATTTT
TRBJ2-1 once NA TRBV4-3 CASSGKGRLNSYNEQFF TGCGCCAGCAGCGGAAAGGGTAGGCTGAACTCCTACAATGAGCAGTTCTTC
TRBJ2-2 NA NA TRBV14 CSRNTGELFF TGTTCGAGAAACACCGGGGAGCTGTTTTTT
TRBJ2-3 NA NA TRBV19 CASSIMSTLLRLDTQYF TGTGCCAGTAGTATCATGTCCACCCTGCTACGCCTAGATACGCAGTATTTT
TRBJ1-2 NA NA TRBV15 CATSRVPDSNYGYTF TGTGCCACCAGCAGAGTCCCGGACAGCAACTATGGCTACACCTTC
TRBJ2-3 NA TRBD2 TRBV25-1 CASSFTKSGSDTQYF TGTGCCAGCAGCTTCACTAAAAGCGGGAGCGATACGCAGTATTTT
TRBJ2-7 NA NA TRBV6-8 CASSFRSPSPSGGAAGEQYF TGTGCCAGCAGTTTTAGATCTCCGAGCCCCTCTGGGGGCGCCGCGGGGGAGCAGTACTTC
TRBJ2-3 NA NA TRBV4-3 CASSQVSPGTDTQYF TGCGCCAGCAGCCAAGTATCCCCGGGGACAGATACGCAGTATTTT
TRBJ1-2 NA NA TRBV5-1 CASSPSAGDGSYYGYTF TGCGCCAGCAGCCCCTCGGCAGGGGACGGTTCCTACTATGGCTACACCTTC
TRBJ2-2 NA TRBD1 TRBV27 CASSLRPGQGFSGELFF TGTGCCAGCAGTTTAAGACCGGGACAGGGGTTCTCCGGGGAGCTGTTTTTT
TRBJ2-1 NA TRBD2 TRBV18 CASSPWTSGSVEQFF TGTGCCAGCTCACCGTGGACTAGCGGGAGCGTTGAGCAGTTCTTC
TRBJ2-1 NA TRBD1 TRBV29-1 CSVAEDRGVRRQFF TGCAGCGTCGCGGAGGACAGGGGCGTGCGACGGCAGTTCTTC
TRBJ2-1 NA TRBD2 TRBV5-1 CASSLGAGVSYNEQFF TGCGCCAGCAGCTTGGGAGCGGGAGTTTCCTACAATGAGCAGTTCTTC
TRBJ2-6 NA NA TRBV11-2 CASSQSSGANVLTF TGTGCCAGCAGCCAATCCTCTGGGGCCAACGTCCTGACTTTC
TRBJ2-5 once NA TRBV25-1 CASSAGAETQYF TGTGCCAGCTCCGCCGGGGCAGAGACCCAGTACTTC
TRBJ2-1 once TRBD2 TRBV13 CASSFGGRGASYNEQFF TGTGCCAGCAGCTTTGGCGGGAGAGGGGCCTCCTACAATGAGCAGTTCTTC
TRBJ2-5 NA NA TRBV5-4 CASSSGYQETQYF TGTGCCAGCAGTTCGGGTTACCAAGAGACCCAGTACTTC
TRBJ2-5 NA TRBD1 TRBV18 CASSPPGQRQETQYF TGTGCCAGCTCACCCCCGGGACAGCGACAAGAGACCCAGTACTTC
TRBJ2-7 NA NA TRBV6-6 CASSLGQPEQYF TGTGCCAGCAGTTTAGGACAGCCGGAGCAGTACTTC
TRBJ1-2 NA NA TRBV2 CASSEASRGSNYGYTF TGTGCCAGCAGTGAAGCGTCGAGAGGCAGCAACTATGGCTACACCTTC
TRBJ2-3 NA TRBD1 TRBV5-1 CASSFTGGTDTQYF TGCGCCAGCAGCTTCACAGGGGGCACAGATACGCAGTATTTT
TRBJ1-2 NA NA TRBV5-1 CASSRDENYGYTF TGCGCCAGCAGCAGGGACGAGAACTATGGCTACACCTTC
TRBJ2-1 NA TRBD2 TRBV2 CASSTSGRAAEQFF TGTGCCAGCAGTACTAGCGGGAGGGCGGCTGAGCAGTTCTTC
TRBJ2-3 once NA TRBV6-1 CASRDSSTDTQYF TGTGCCAGCAGGGACAGTAGCACAGATACGCAGTATTTT
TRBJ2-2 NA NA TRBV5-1 CASSLKNTGELFF TGCGCCAGCAGCTTAAAGAACACCGGGGAGCTGTTTTTT
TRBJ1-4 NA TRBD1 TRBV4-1 CASSQGGQGAEKLFF TGCGCCAGCAGCCAAGGGGGACAGGGGGCAGAAAAACTGTTTTTT
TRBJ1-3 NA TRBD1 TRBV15 CATSRGTGTGNTIYF TGTGCCACCAGCAGAGGGACAGGGACTGGAAACACCATATATTTT
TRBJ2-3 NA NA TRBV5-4 CASSLGLGTDTQYF TGTGCCAGCAGCTTAGGGCTGGGCACAGATACGCAGTATTTT
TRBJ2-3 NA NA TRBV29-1 CSVGLLTDTQYF TGCAGCGTGGGACTTCTAACAGATACGCAGTATTTT
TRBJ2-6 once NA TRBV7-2 CASSLWRQRISGANVLTF TGTGCCAGCAGCTTATGGAGGCAACGGATCTCCGGGGCCAACGTCCTGACTTTC
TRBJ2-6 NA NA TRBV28 CASSLPGLNSGANVLTF TGTGCCAGCAGTTTGCCGGGACTCAACTCTGGGGCCAACGTCCTGACTTTC
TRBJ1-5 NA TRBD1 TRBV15 CATSTPDRGENQPQHF TGTGCCACCAGCACTCCGGACAGGGGTGAGAATCAGCCCCAGCATTTT
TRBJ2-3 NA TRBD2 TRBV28 CAGGTSGFTDTQYF TGTGCCGGTGGGACTAGCGGATTCACAGATACGCAGTATTTT
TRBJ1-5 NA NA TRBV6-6 CASSLRGANQPQHF TGTGCCAGCAGTCTCCGGGGCGCAAATCAGCCCCAGCATTTT
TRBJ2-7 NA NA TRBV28 CASNHPGGRGGILYEQYF TGTGCCAGCAACCACCCGGGGGGAAGGGGGGGCATCCTGTACGAGCAGTACTTC
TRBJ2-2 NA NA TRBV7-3 CASSLTSSAGELFF TGTGCCAGCAGCTTAACCTCTAGCGCCGGGGAGCTGTTTTTT
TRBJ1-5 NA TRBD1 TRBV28 CASRTPGQQRQPQHF TGTGCCAGCAGGACCCCGGGACAGCAACGCCAGCCCCAGCATTTT
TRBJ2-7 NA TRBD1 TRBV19 CASSIGPAGGYEQYF TGTGCCAGTAGTATAGGCCCAGCAGGGGGCTACGAGCAGTACTTC
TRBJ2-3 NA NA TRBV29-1 CSAREAPASTDTQYF TGCAGCGCGCGGGAAGCGCCCGCTAGCACAGATACGCAGTATTTT
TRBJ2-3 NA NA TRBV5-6 CASSEAPERITDTQYF TGTGCCAGCAGCGAGGCCCCCGAGCGGATCACAGATACGCAGTATTTT
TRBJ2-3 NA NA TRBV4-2 CASSQGLVTDTQYF TGTGCCAGCAGCCAAGGGTTGGTCACAGATACGCAGTATTTT
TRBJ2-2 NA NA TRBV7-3 CASSLGKIGGELFF TGTGCCAGCAGCTTAGGAAAGATTGGAGGGGAGCTGTTTTTT
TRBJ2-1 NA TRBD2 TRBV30 CAWVSRGRATFNEQFF TGTGCCTGGGTCTCCCGCGGGAGGGCGACCTTCAATGAGCAGTTCTTC
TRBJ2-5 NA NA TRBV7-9 CASSAGGGGETQYF TGTGCCAGCAGCGCAGGGGGCGGGGGGGAGACCCAGTACTTC